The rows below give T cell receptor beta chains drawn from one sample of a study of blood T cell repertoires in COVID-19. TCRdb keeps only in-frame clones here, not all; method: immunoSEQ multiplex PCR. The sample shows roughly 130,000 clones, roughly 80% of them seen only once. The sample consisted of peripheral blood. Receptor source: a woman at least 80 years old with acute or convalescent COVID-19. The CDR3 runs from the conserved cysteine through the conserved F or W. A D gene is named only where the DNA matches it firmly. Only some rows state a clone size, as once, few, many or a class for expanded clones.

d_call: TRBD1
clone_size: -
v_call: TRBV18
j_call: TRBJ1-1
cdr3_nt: TGTGCCAGCTCACCAACCTACCAGGGGGACACTGAAGCTTTCTTT
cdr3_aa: CASSPTYQGDTEAFF

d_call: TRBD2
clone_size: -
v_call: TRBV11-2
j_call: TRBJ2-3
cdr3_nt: TGTGCCAGCAGCACCACTAGCGGGTGGACAGATACGCAGTATTTT
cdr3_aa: CASSTTSGWTDTQYF

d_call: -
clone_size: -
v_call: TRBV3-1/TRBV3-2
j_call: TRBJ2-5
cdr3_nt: TGTGCCAGCATCCTTAATGCCGGGGGACACCAAGAGACCCAGTACTTC
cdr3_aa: CASILNAGGHQETQYF

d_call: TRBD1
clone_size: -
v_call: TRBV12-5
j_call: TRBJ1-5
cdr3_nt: TGTGCTAGTGGGACAGGGAATCAGCCCCAGCATTTT
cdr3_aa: CASGTGNQPQHF

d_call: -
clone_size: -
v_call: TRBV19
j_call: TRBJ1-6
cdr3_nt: TGTGCCAGTAGTTCGGACAGTTTCCGCTCCTATAATTCACCCCTCCACTTT
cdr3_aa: CASSSDSFRSYNSPLHF

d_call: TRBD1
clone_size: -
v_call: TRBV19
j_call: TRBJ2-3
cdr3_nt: TGTGCCAGTAGCGACAGGGGCACAGATACGCAGTATTTT
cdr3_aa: CASSDRGTDTQYF

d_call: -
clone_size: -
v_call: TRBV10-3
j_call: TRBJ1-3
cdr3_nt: TGTGCCATCAGTGAGGCTGGGGGGGACACCATATATTTT
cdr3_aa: CAISEAGGDTIYF

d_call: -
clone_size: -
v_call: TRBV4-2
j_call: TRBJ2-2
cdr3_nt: TGTGCCAGCAGCCAAGATCTCCTCCCCGGGATGCTAGCTGACGGGGGATGGGGCGGGGAGCTGTTTTTT
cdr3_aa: CASSQDLLPGMLADGGWGGELFF

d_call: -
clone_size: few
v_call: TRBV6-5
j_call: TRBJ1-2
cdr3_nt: TGTGCCAGCAGTTACTCAGTTGTCGAGTTTGGCTACACCTTC
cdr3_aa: CASSYSVVEFGYTF

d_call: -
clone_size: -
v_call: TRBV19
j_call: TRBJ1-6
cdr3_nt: TGTGCCAGTAGTATAGTGGGGCTCGATTCACCCCTCCACTTT
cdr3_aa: CASSIVGLDSPLHF

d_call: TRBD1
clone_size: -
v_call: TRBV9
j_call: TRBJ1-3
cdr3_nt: TGTGCCAGCAGCGTAGACACAGGGGGTTCTGGAAACACCATATATTTT
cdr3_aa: CASSVDTGGSGNTIYF

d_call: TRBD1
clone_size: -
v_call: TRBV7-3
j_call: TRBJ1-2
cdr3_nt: TGTGCCAGCAGCTTAATCCCGGGACAGGGGAATGGCTACACCTTC
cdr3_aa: CASSLIPGQGNGYTF

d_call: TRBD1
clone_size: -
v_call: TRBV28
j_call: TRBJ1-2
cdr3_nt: TGTGCCAGCAGTGCCCCAGGGACAGGGGGAGGCTACACCTTC
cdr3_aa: CASSAPGTGGGYTF

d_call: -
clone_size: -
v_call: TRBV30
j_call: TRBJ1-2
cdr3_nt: TGTGCCTTGACAGGAGCGTATGGCTACACCTTC
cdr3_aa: CALTGAYGYTF

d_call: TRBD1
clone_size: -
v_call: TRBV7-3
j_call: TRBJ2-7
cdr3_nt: TGTGCCAGCAGCGAACAAGGACAGGGAGGCTACGAGCAGTACTTC
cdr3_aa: CASSEQGQGGYEQYF

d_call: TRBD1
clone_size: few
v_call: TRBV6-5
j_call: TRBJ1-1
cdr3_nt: TGTGCCAGCAGTTCCAGCGACAGGGGGGGCACTGAAGCTTTCTTT
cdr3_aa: CASSSSDRGGTEAFF

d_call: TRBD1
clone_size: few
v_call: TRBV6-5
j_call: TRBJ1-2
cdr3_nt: TGTGCCAGCAGCATGGGACAGGGGGACTATGGCTACACCTTC
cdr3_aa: CASSMGQGDYGYTF

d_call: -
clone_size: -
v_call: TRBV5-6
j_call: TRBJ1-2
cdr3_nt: TGTGCCAGCAGCTCCTCTTTTCGGGACTATGGCTACACCTTC
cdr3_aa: CASSSSFRDYGYTF

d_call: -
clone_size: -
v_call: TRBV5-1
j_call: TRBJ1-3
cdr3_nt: TGCGCCAGCAGCTCACTGGGGGGGTCCTCTGGAAACACCATATATTTT
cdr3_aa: CASSSLGGSSGNTIYF

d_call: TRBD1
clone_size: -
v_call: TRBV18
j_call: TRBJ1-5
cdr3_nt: TGTGCCAGCTCACCGTGGACAGGGAATAATCAGCCCCAGCATTTT
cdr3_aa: CASSPWTGNNQPQHF

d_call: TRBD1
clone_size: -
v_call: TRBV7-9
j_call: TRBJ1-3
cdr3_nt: TGTGCCAGCAGCTTTGTTTACAGGGGGCGTCGTGGAAACACCATATATTTT
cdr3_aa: CASSFVYRGRRGNTIYF

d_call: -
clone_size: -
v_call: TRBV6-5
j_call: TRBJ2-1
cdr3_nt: TGTGCCGCCAGCGAGGGAACCTACAATGAGCAGTTCTTC
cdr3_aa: CAASEGTYNEQFF